A single sample is the source of the 9 T cell receptor beta chains below, sequenced in a study of CD8 T cells in ankylosing spondylitis. TCRdb re-called the 5' RACE reads through MiXCR, storing one row per CDR3 protein. The sample shows about 92,000 distinct CDR3 sequences, around 10% of them seen only once. Sequenced input: blood, either unsorted or a sorted T cell fraction (not recorded which). These receptors originate from a male donor with ankylosing spondylitis or in good health (not recorded which).

In this sample, this clonotype turned up many times. The gene calls are TRBV27 and TRBJ1-2, with D possibly TRBD1 on 5 matching bases. Deletions cut 6 bases from V and 4 bases from J, with 18 bases between. Germline-derived CDR1 and CDR2 are MNHEY and SMNVEV (reference sequence). CDR3 length: 15 residues. DNA for the CDR3: TGTGCCAGCAGGACCTCGGGGGTCGGTATCTATGGCTACACCTTC. It translates to CASRTSGVGIYGYTF.

In this sample, this clonotype turned up many times. The gene calls are TRBV4-1 and TRBJ2-5; 12 bases agree with TRBD2. CDR1 MGHRA and CDR2 YSYEKL come from the germline V gene. The CDR3 is 19 residues long. The ends lost 5 bases at V and 2 bases at J; junction bases unmatched: 15. CDR3 bases: TGCGCCAGCAGCACACCTCGAGGGACTAGCGGGTCACCACAAGAGACCCAGTACTTC. Its translation: CASSTPRGTSGSPQETQYF.

Concerning this clonotype itself: A much larger clone sits a single nucleotide away, making a read error possible. The chain recombines TRBV9 with TRBJ2-3; unclear D gene. Germline V gene sequence: CDR1 SGDLS, CDR2 YYNGEE. V dropped 4 bases and J dropped 6 bases, with 12 bases sitting between them. The CDR3 is made up of 13 amino acids. The CDR3 spells CASSLSPIDTQYF. The CDR3 DNA reads as TGTGCCAGCAGCTTAAGCCCGATCGATACGCAGTATTTT.

This clonotype was detected many times. The V and J genes are TRBV12-3 or TRBV12-4 and TRBJ1-2; TRBD1 might be the D (5 bases). V gave up 6 bases and J gave up 8 bases, with 19 bases separating them. The CDR3 consists of 14 residues. CDR3 DNA: TGTGCCAGCAGCCTTCTTGGGACCCGGAGGGGCTACACCTTC. Encoded protein: CASSLLGTRRGYTF.

This clonotype was observed at least ten times. The J gene is TRBJ1-1, the V gene TRBV19; D may be TRBD1 (6 bases). The germline gives CDR1 LNHDA, CDR2 SQIVND (reference sequence). V lost 5 bases to trimming and J lost 1 base, with 17 bases between them. The CDR3 sequence is 16 residues long. CDR3 DNA sequence: TGTGCCAGTAGTGAGAATACGGACAGTGGGAACACTGAAGCTTTCTTT. Encoded protein: CASSENTDSGNTEAFF.

This clonotype was recorded many times. This sequence joins TRBV12-5 and TRBJ2-5; 9 bases align to TRBD1. V was pared by 1 base and J by 4 bases, with 1 base of the junction left unmatched. The CDR3 is 14 residues long. Germline CDR1 and CDR2: LGHNT and FRNRAP. CDR3 sequence: CASGLGGQGETQYF. The CDR3 region has the DNA TGTGCTAGTGGTTTGGGGGGACAGGGAGAGACCCAGTACTTC.

Many counts were recorded for this clonotype. The chain joins TRBV5-1 to TRBJ2-5; no clear D. Germline assignment: CDR1 SGHRS and CDR2 YFSETQ. The CDR3 runs to 14 residues. Trimming cost V 5 bases and J 3 bases, with 14 bases left between them. As DNA, the CDR3 is TGCGCCAGCAGACCACGCACGGGTGAAGAGACCCAGTACTTC. The encoded protein is CASRPRTGEETQYF. Full variable domain (missing parts from reference TRBV5-1 and TRBJ2-5): KAGVTQTPRYLIKTRGQQVTLSCSPISGHRSVSWYQQTPGQGLQFLFEYFSETQRNKGNFPGRFSGRQFSNSRSEMNVSTLELGDSALYLCASRPRTGEETQYFGPGTRLLVL.

This clonotype appeared many times. In DNA, the CDR3 is TGTGCCAGCAGCGGAACGGGGGGACGCACAGATACGCAGTATTTT. Residues: CASSGTGGRTDTQYF. The chain is built from TRBV9 and TRBJ2-3; 7 nucleotides line up with TRBD2. The CDR3 spans 15 residues. CDR1 and CDR2 from the germline V gene are SGDLS and YYNGEE. J was trimmed by 1 base and V by 3 bases; bases with no gene match: 5. Full variable domain (outside the CDR3, taken from reference TRBV9 and TRBJ2-3): DSGVTQTPKHLITATGQRVTLRCSPRSGDLSVYWYQQSLDQGLQFLIQYYNGEERAKGNILERFSAQQFPDLHSELNLSSLELGDSALYFCASSGTGGRTDTQYFGPGTRLTVL.

The table lists this clonotype with many counts. The chain uses TRBV20-1 and TRBJ1-5, with D unclear. This CDR3 region has 12 residues. V was shortened by 1 base and J by 5 bases, with 6 bases between the two germline ends. Germline loops: CDR1 DFQATT, CDR2 SNEGSKA (reference sequence). CDR3 sequence: CSARAGDQPQHF. The DNA for the CDR3 is TGCAGTGCTAGAGCGGGAGATCAGCCCCAGCATTTT.